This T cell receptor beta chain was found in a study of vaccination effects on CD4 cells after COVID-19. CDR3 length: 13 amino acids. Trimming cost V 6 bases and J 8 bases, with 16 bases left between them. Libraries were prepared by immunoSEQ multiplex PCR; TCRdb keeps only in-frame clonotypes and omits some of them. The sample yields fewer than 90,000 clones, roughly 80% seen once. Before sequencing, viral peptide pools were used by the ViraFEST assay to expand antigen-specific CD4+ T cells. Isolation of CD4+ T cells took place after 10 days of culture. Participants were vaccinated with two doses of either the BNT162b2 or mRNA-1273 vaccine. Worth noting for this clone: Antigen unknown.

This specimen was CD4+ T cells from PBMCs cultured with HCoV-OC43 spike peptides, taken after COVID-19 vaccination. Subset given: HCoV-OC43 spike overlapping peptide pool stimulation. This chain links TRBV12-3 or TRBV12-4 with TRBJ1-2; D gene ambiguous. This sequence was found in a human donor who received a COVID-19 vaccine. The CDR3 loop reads CASSPNSPGGYTF. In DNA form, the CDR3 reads TGTGCCAGCAGCCCCAATTCCCCGGGGGGCTACACCTTC.